This T cell receptor beta chain was found in a study of T cells in Graves' hyperthyroidism and ophthalmopathy. Study conclusions and caveats: A 13 V-J signature model discriminated ophthalmopathy versus stable hyperthyroidism. The model's output predicted ophthalmopathy at a median of roughly seven months prior to onset.

TCR beta CDR3 regions were amplified from RNA. The TCR CDR3 first-round RT-PCR relied on the HTBI primer set. TCRdb ran MiXCR on the multiplex PCR reads and lists one entry per CDR3 protein. The profile shows fewer than 650,000 distinct CDR3 sequences, over 12% of them singletons. Exclusion criteria comprised uncontrolled infection, other autoimmune disease, pregnancy or lactation. PBMCs were collected from an approximately 9.4 ml volume of fresh peripheral blood. This clonotype has a count of ten or more. Its antigen is unknown. The germline V gene encodes CDR1 SGHTA and CDR2 FQGNSA. The CDR3 contains 15 residues. V was shortened by 4 bases and J by 6 bases, with 18 bases between the two germline ends.

The chain employs TRBV7-2 and TRBJ1-2; weak D call: TRBD1 (5 bases). This receptor was taken from a woman between 40 and 50 years old with Graves' ophthalmopathy. The sample taken for sequencing was blood. This CDR3 is CASSSGGAGWDGYTF. CDR3 DNA: TGTGCCAGCAGCTCCGGCGGGGCAGGGTGGGATGGCTACACCTTC.